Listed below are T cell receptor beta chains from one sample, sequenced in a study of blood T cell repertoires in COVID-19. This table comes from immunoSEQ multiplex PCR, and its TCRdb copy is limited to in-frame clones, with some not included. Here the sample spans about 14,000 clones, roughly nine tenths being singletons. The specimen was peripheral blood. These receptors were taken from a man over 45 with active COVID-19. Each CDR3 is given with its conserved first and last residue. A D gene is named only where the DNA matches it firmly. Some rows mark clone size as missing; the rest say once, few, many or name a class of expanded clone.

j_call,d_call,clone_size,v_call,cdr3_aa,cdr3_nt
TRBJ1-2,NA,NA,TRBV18,CASSPKGDNGYTF,TGTGCCAGCTCACCGAAAGGGGACAATGGCTACACCTTC
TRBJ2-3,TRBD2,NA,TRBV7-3,CASSRTSVPDTQYF,TGTGCCAGCAGCCGGACTAGCGTTCCAGATACGCAGTATTTT
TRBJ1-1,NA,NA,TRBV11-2,CASSLDLRGTEAFF,TGTGCCAGCAGCTTAGATCTCCGGGGCACTGAAGCTTTCTTT
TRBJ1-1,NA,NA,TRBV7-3,CASSDRWLQNTEAFF,TGTGCCAGCAGCGACAGATGGCTTCAGAACACTGAAGCTTTCTTT
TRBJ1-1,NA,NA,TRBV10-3,CAISDVKDRGGWKAFF,TGTGCCATCAGTGATGTCAAGGACAGAGGAGGTTGGAAAGCTTTCTTT
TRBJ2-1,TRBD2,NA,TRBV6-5,CASSYTGLAVNEQFF,TGTGCCAGCAGCTATACAGGACTAGCGGTGAATGAGCAGTTCTTC
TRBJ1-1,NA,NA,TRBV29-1,CSVGGGFMNTEAFF,TGCAGCGTGGGGGGGGGATTTATGAACACTGAAGCTTTCTTT
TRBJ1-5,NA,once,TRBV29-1,CSVGADNQPQHF,TGCAGCGTTGGGGCAGACAATCAGCCCCAGCATTTT
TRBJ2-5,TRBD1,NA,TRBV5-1,CASSPDRLQETQYF,TGCGCCAGCAGCCCGGACAGGCTCCAAGAGACCCAGTACTTC
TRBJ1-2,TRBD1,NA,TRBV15,CATSTMDRSYGYTF,TGTGCCACCAGCACGATGGACAGGAGCTACGGCTACACCTTC
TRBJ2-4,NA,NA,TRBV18,CASSPPGRAKNIQYF,TGTGCCAGCTCACCACCGGGGAGGGCCAAAAACATTCAGTACTTC
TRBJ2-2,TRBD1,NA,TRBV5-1,CASTTGTENTGELFF,TGCGCCAGTACCACCGGGACAGAAAACACCGGGGAGCTGTTTTTT
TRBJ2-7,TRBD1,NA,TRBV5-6,CASSFPWGQGANEQYF,TGTGCCAGCAGCTTTCCCTGGGGACAGGGGGCTAACGAGCAGTACTTC
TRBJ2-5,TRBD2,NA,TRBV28,CASSFSGGSQETQYF,TGTGCCAGCAGTTTTTCGGGGGGATCCCAAGAGACCCAGTACTTC
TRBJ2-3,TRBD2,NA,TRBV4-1,CASSPLSGNTQYF,TGCGCCAGCAGCCCCCTTAGCGGGAATACGCAGTATTTT
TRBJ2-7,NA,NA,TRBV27,CASLLRGSYEQYF,TGTGCCAGCCTTCTAAGGGGCTCCTACGAGCAGTACTTC
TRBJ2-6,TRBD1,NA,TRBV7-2,CASSPGQRTGSGANVLTF,TGTGCCAGCAGCCCGGGACAGCGCACAGGGTCTGGGGCCAACGTCCTGACTTTC
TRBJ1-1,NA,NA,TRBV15,CATSQDQTEAFF,TGTGCCACCAGTCAGGATCAGACTGAAGCTTTCTTT
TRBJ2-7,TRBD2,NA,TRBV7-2,CASSPSGTSYEQYF,TGTGCCAGCAGCCCAAGCGGGACGTCCTACGAGCAGTACTTC
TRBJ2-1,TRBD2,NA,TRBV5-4,CASSLDRHKAGKQFF,TGTGCCAGCAGCTTGGACCGCCACAAAGCGGGAAAGCAGTTCTTC
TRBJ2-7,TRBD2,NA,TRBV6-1,CASSEKAGNSYEQYF,TGTGCCAGCAGTGAAAAAGCGGGGAATTCCTACGAGCAGTACTTC
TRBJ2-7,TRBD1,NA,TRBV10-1,CASSELGPGTGVWEQYF,TGCGCCAGCAGTGAGCTCGGCCCAGGGACAGGGGTATGGGAGCAGTACTTC
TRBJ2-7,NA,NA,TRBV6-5,CASTASLNTYEQYF,TGTGCCAGCACTGCTAGTCTCAATACCTACGAGCAGTACTTC
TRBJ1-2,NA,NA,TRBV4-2,CASSQDQGRPFGYTF,TGTGCCAGCAGCCAAGATCAGGGCCGCCCTTTTGGCTACACCTTC
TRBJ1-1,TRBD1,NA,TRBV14,CASSPGGRDTEAFF,TGTGCCAGCAGCCCAGGGGGCCGGGACACTGAAGCTTTCTTT
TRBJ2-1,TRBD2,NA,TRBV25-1,CASSVSGSRNEQFF,TGTGCCAGCAGTGTCAGCGGGAGCAGGAATGAGCAGTTCTTC
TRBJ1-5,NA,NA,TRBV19,CASSIKKDNNQPQHF,TGTGCCAGTAGTATAAAGAAGGACAACAATCAGCCCCAGCATTTT
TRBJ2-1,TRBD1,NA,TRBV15,CATSRGGQATNEQFF,TGTGCCACCAGCAGAGGGGGACAGGCTACCAATGAGCAGTTCTTC
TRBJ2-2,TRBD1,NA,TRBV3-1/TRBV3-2,CASSHRTGVNTGELFF,TGTGCCAGCAGCCATCGGACAGGGGTGAACACCGGGGAGCTGTTTTTT
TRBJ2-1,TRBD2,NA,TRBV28,CASKLSSGRRGYAFF,TGTGCCAGCAAGTTATCGAGCGGGAGACGAGGTTATGCGTTCTTC
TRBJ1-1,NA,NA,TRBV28,CASSRMRTEAFF,TGTGCCAGCAGTCGAATGCGAACTGAAGCTTTCTTT
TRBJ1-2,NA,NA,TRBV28,CASKFGGLEGYTF,TGTGCCAGCAAATTCGGGGGGTTGGAGGGCTACACCTTC
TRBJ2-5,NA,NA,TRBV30,CAGGKNYQETQYF,TGTGCCGGGGGCAAAAATTACCAAGAGACCCAGTACTTC
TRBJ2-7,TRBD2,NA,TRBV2,CASSRGGAQSEQYF,TGTGCCAGCAGCCGCGGGGGGGCGCAATCCGAGCAGTACTTC
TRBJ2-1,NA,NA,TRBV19,CASSMQGFRDEQFF,TGTGCCAGTAGTATGCAGGGATTTAGGGATGAGCAGTTCTTC
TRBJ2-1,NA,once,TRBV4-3,CASSLSRDFHNEQFF,TGCGCCAGCAGCCTCAGCCGGGACTTTCACAATGAGCAGTTCTTC
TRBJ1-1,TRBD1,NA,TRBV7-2,CASSLDLGTGNTEAFF,TGTGCCAGCAGCTTAGACCTCGGGACAGGGAACACTGAAGCTTTCTTT
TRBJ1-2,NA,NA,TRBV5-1,CASSPDSTLSSWRNYGYTF,TGCGCCAGCAGCCCGGACAGTACCCTCAGTTCTTGGAGGAACTATGGCTACACCTTC
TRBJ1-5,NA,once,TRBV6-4,CASSGQPQHF,TGTGCCAGCAGCGGTCAGCCCCAGCATTTT
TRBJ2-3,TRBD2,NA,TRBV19,CASSTPSGRGVSTDTQYF,TGTGCCAGTAGTACGCCGAGCGGGAGGGGGGTCAGCACAGATACGCAGTATTTT
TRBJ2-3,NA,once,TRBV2,CASKSRIYTTDTQYF,TGTGCCAGCAAAAGCAGGATATACACCACAGATACGCAGTATTTT
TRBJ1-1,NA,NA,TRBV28,CASSPWLVRGIDTEAFF,TGTGCCAGCAGTCCCTGGTTGGTACGGGGTATCGACACTGAAGCTTTCTTT
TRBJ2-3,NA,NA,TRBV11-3,CASSLVRGTDTQYF,TGTGCCAGCAGCTTAGTCAGGGGCACAGATACGCAGTATTTT
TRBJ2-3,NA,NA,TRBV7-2,CASSSQSRAGDTQYF,TGTGCCAGCAGCTCCCAGTCGAGAGCGGGAGATACGCAGTATTTT
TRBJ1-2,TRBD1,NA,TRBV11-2,CASSLTGQGAFNYGYTF,TGTGCCAGCAGCTTAACGGGACAGGGGGCTTTTAACTATGGCTACACCTTC
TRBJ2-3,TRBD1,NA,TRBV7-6,CASSLALNGTEKSIVDIDTQYF,TGTGCCAGCAGCTTAGCCTTAAACGGGACAGAGAAATCTATAGTTGATATAGATACGCAGTATTTT
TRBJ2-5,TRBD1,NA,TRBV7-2,CASSTRQGGYETQYF,TGTGCCAGCAGCACACGACAGGGTGGCTACGAGACCCAGTACTTC
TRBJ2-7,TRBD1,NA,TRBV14,CASSQDPGQGDNEQYF,TGTGCCAGCAGCCAAGACCCGGGACAGGGGGATAACGAGCAGTACTTC
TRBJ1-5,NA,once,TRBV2,CASSPRSGSNQPQHF,TGTGCCAGCAGTCCCCGTTCCGGGAGCAATCAGCCCCAGCATTTT
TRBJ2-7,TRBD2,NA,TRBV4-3,CASSQEAGVGEQYF,TGCGCCAGCAGCCAAGAAGCGGGAGTGGGGGAGCAGTACTTC
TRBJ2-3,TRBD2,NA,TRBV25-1,CASRGAGLTDTQYF,TGTGCCAGCAGGGGAGCGGGGCTCACAGATACGCAGTATTTT
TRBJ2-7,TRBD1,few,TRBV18,CASSATGLSSYEQYF,TGTGCCAGCTCAGCGACAGGGCTATCATCCTACGAGCAGTACTTC
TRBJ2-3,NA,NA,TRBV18,CASSPGEAQLDTDTQYF,TGTGCCAGCTCACCAGGCGAGGCCCAGCTTGACACAGATACGCAGTATTTT
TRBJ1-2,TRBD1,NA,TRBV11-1,CASSLTGGWGYTF,TGTGCCAGCAGCTTAACAGGGGGCTGGGGCTACACCTTC
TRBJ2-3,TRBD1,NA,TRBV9,CASSVVRQGRIDTQYF,TGTGCCAGCAGCGTAGTCCGACAGGGCCGAATCGATACGCAGTATTTT
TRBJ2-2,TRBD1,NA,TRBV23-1,CASSQSWDSGTGELFF,TGCGCCAGCAGTCAATCGTGGGACAGCGGCACCGGGGAGCTGTTTTTT
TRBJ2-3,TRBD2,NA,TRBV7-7,CASSLGPGTSGSTDTQYF,TGTGCTAGCAGCTTAGGCCCCGGGACTAGCGGTAGCACAGATACGCAGTATTTT
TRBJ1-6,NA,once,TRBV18,CASSPGQPDNSPLHF,TGTGCCAGCTCACCAGGACAGCCGGATAATTCACCCCTCCACTTT
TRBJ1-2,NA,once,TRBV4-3,CASSPGVWGVVDGYTF,TGCGCCAGCAGCCCCGGAGTGTGGGGGGTGGTCGATGGCTACACCTTC
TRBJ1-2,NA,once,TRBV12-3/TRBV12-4,CASTQIANYGYTF,TGTGCCAGCACCCAAATAGCTAACTATGGCTACACCTTC